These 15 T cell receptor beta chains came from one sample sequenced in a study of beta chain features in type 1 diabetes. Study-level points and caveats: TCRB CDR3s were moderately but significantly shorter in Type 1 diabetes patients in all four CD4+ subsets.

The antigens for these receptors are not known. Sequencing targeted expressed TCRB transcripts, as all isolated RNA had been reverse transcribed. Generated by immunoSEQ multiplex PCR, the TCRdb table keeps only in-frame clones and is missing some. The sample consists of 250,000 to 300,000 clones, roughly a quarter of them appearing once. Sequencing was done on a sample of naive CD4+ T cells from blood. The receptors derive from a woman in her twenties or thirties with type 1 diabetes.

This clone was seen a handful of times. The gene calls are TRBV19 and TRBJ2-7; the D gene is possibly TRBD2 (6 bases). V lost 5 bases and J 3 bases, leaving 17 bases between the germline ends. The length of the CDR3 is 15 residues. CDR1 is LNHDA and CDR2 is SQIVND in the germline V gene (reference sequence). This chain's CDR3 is CASSLLGGVGYEQYF. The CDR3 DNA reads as TGTGCCAGTAGTTTGTTGGGGGGAGTAGGCTACGAGCAGTACTTC.

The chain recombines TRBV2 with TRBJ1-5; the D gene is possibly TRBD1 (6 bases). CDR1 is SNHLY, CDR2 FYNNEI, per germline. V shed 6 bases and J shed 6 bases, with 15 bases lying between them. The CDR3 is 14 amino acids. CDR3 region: CASSQGGGRQPQHF. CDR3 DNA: TGTGCCAGCAGCCAAGGGGGGGGGCGTCAGCCCCAGCATTTT.

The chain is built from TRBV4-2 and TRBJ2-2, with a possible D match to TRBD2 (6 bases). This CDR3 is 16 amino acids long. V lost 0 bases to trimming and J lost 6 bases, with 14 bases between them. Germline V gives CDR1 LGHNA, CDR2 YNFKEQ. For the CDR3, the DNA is TGTGCCAGCAGCCAAGATGGAGGGAGTTTGTCCGGGGAGCTGTTTTTT. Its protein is CASSQDGGSLSGELFF.

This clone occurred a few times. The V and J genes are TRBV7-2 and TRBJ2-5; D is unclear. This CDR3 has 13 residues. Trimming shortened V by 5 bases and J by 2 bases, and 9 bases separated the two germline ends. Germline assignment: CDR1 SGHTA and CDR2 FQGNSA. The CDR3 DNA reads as TGTGCCAGCAGCAAGGAGATACAAGAGACCCAGTACTTC. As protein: CASSKEIQETQYF.

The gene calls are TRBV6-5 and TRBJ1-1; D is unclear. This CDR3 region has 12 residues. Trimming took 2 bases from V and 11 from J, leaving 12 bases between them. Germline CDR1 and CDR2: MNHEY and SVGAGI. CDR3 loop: CASSYEGSGAFF. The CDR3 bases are TGTGCCAGCAGTTACGAGGGAAGTGGGGCTTTCTTT.

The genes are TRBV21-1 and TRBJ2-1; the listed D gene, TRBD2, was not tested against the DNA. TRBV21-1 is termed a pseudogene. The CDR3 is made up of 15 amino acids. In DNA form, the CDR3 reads TGTGCCAGCAGCAAAAGGGTAGCGGGAGCGAATGAGCAGTTCTTC. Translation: CASSKRVAGANEQFF.

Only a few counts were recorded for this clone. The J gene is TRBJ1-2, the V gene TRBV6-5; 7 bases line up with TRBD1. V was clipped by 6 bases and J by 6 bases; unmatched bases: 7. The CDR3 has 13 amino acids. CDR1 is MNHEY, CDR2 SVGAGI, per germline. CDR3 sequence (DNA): TGTGCCAGCAGGCGACAGGGTCGGGATGGCTACACCTTC. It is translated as CASRRQGRDGYTF.

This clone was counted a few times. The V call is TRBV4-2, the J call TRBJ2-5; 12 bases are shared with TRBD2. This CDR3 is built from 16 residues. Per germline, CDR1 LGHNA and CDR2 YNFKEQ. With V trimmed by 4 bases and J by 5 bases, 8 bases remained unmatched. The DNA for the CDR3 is TGTGCCAGCAGCCGAAATCATCTAGCGGGAGGGGAGACCCAGTACTTC. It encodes CASSRNHLAGGETQYF.

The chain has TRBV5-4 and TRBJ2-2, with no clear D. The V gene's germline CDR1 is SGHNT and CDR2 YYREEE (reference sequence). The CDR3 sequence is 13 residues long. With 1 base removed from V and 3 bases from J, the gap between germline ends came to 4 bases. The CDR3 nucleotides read TGTGCCAGCAGCTTGCCGGACACCGGGGAGCTGTTTTTT. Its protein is CASSLPDTGELFF.

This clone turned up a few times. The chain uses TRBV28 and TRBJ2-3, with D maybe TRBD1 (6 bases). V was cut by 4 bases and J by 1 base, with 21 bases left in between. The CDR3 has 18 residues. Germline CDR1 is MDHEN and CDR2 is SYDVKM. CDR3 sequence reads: CASSSPGTFPLGTDTQYF. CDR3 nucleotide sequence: TGTGCCAGCAGTTCTCCCGGGACATTTCCTTTGGGCACAGATACGCAGTATTTT.

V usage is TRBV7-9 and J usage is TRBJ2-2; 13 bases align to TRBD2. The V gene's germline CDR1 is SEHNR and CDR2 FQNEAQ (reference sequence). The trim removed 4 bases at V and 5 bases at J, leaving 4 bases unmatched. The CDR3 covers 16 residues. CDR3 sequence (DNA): TGTGCCAGCAGCTCAAGGACTAGCGGGAGTACCGGGGAGCTGTTTTTT. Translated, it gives CASSSRTSGSTGELFF. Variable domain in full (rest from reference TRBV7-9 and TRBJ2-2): DTGVSQNPRHKITKRGQNVTFRCDPISEHNRLYWYRQTLGQGPEFLTYFQNEAQLEKSRLLSDRFSAERPKGSFSTLEIQRTEQGDSAMYLCASSSRTSGSTGELFFGEGSRLTVL.

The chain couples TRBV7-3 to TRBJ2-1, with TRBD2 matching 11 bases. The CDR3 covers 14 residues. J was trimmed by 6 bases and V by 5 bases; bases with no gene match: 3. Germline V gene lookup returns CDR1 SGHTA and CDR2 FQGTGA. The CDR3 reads CASSAGTSGNEQFF. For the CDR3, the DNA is TGTGCCAGCAGCGCAGGGACTAGCGGCAATGAGCAGTTCTTC.

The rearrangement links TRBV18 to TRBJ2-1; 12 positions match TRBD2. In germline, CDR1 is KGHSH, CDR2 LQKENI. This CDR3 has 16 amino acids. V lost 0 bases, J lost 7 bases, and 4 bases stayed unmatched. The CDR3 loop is CASSPPTSGRRNEQFF. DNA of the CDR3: TGTGCCAGCTCACCACCCACTAGCGGGAGGAGAAATGAGCAGTTCTTC. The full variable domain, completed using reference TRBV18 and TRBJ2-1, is NAGVMQNPRHLVRRRGQEARLRCSPMKGHSHVYWYRQLPEEGLKFMVYLQKENIIDESGMPKERFSAEFPKEGPSILRIQQVVRGDSAAYFCASSPPTSGRRNEQFFGPGTRLTVL.

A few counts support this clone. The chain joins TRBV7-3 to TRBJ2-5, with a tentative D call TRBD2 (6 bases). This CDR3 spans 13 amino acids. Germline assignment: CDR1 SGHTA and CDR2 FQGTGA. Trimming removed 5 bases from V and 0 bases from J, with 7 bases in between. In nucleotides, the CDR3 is TGTGCCAGCAGCCGGGACTACCAAGAGACCCAGTACTTC. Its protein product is CASSRDYQETQYF.

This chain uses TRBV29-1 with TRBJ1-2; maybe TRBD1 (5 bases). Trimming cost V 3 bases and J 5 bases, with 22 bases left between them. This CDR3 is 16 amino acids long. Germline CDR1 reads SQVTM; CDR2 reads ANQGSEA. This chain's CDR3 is CSVEISVGGPPYGYTF. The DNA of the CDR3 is TGCAGCGTTGAGATTTCTGTGGGGGGACCGCCGTATGGCTACACCTTC.